The 5 T cell receptor beta chains listed next were all sequenced from one sample in a study of blood T cell repertoires in COVID-19. TCRdb's copy holds only in-frame clones and misses some; the assay was immunoSEQ multiplex PCR. The data hold 270,000 or so clones, with about 90% observed a single time. Sequencing input: peripheral blood. Receptors were obtained from a woman in her twenties or thirties with COVID-19, enrolled during active disease.

The CDR3 nucleotides read TGTGCCAGCAGGGGAGCGGGGGCAAGCAATGAGCAGTTCTTC. It is translated as CASRGAGASNEQFF. V usage is TRBV7-9 and J usage is TRBJ2-1, with 8 bases aligning to TRBD2. CDR3 length: 14 amino acids. From germline, CDR1 is SEHNR and CDR2 FQNEAQ (reference sequence). The trim removed 6 bases at V and 6 bases at J, leaving 7 bases unmatched. Filled out from reference TRBV7-9 and TRBJ2-1, the complete variable domain reads DTGVSQNPRHKITKRGQNVTFRCDPISEHNRLYWYRQTLGQGPEFLTYFQNEAQLEKSRLLSDRFSAERPKGSFSTLEIQRTEQGDSAMYLCASRGAGASNEQFFGPGTRLTVL.

This clone was seen a single time. This chain joins TRBV7-9 and TRBJ2-5, with D maybe TRBD2 (7 bases). V shed 7 bases and J shed 1 base, with 22 bases lying between them. From germline, CDR1 is SEHNR and CDR2 FQNEAQ (reference sequence). The CDR3 is 17 residues long. The CDR3 DNA reads TGTGCCAGCACCCCCCGGGTGGCGGGGGCGATCCAAGAGACCCAGTACTTC. Translation gives CASTPRVAGAIQETQYF.

This clone was observed a handful of times. The J gene is TRBJ1-5, the V gene TRBV6-5, with 7 bases matching TRBD1. CDR3 length: 15 residues. V shed 7 bases and J 0 bases; nucleotides not matched to a gene: 6. The V gene's germline CDR1 is MNHEY and CDR2 SVGAGI. DNA for the CDR3: TGTGCCAGCATCAGGGGGATTAGTAGCAATCAGCCCCAGCATTTT. It specifies CASIRGISSNQPQHF.

This clone has more than one count but fewer than ten. The chain combines TRBV7-9 with TRBJ2-1; D is undetermined. Trimming took off 5 bases at V and 0 bases at J, with 5 bases between the two ends. The length of the CDR3 is 13 residues. CDR1 is SEHNR and CDR2 is FQNEAQ in the germline V gene (reference sequence). The CDR3 loop reads CASSLSSYNEQFF. As DNA, the CDR3 is TGTGCCAGCAGCCTCAGCTCCTACAATGAGCAGTTCTTC.

This chain uses TRBV5-1 with TRBJ1-2; D is ambiguous. V was shortened by 0 bases and J by 6 bases, with 12 bases between the two germline ends. The CDR3 sequence is 14 residues long. Germline loops: CDR1 SGHRS, CDR2 YFSETQ. The CDR3 protein is CASSLGVSMDGYTF. The CDR3 nucleotides are TGCGCCAGCAGCTTGGGCGTCTCAATGGATGGCTACACCTTC.